These 17 T cell receptor beta chains share one sample of origin, sequenced in a study of a mutant IDH1 vaccine in newly diagnosed glioma. What these receptors recognize is not known. The sample's time point: week 5, during vaccination. Vaccination comprised doses that each held 300 ug of mutant IDH1 20-mer peptide, plus topical imiquimod. Assay: immunoSEQ multiplex PCR; the TCRdb copy retains only in-frame clones and omits some. The table includes about 53,000 clones, around 82% detected once. The specimen was PBMCs, collected from a glioma patient whose treatment included an IDH1 peptide vaccine. These TCRs come from a woman aged 18-35 years with glioma. Some clones in this sample may be carry-over from other donors' samples.

For the CDR3, the DNA is TGTGCCAGCAGTCAATCCAATGAGCAGTTCTTC. Residues: CASSQSNEQFF. V usage is TRBV6-6 and J usage is TRBJ2-1; D is unclear. The length of the CDR3 is 11 residues. Germline lookup yields CDR1 MNHNY and CDR2 SVGAGI (reference sequence). V lost 5 bases, J lost 6 bases, and 5 bases lay in between.

The chain links TRBV11-3 to TRBJ2-7; TRBD1 agrees at 10 bases. Unmatched junction bases numbered 8, after V lost 0 bases and J lost 3 bases. The germline CDR1 and CDR2 sequences are SGHNT and YENEEA. This CDR3 comprises 17 residues. In DNA, the CDR3 is TGTGCCAGCAGCTTAGACCCCCCCGGGACAGGGGACTACGAGCAGTACTTC. Translation: CASSLDPPGTGDYEQYF.

The CDR3 bases are TGTGCCAGCAGCATTCGAATGAACACCGGGGAGCTGTTTTTT. It translates to CASSIRMNTGELFF. J is TRBJ2-2 and V is TRBV9; D is unresolved. Trimming left V 4 bases short and J 1 base short, with 8 bases between. The germline CDR1 and CDR2 sequences are SGDLS and YYNGEE. The CDR3 has 14 amino acids.

The V and J genes are TRBV25-1 and TRBJ1-5; D possibly corresponds to TRBD1 (5 bases). CDR1 is MGHDK, CDR2 SYGVNS, per germline. This CDR3 has 13 residues. V was cut by 2 bases and J by 9 bases, with 11 bases left in between. CDR3 DNA: TGTGCCAGCAGTGAAAGGGGCTGGCGGCCCCAGCATTTT. Its protein is CASSERGWRPQHF. The full variable domain, completed using reference TRBV25-1 and TRBJ1-5, is EADIYQTPRYLVIGTGKKITLECSQTMGHDKMYWYQQDPGMELHLIHYSYGVNSTEKGDLSSESTVSRIRTEHFPLTLESARPSHTSQYLCASSERGWRPQHFGDGTRLSIL.

This rearrangement joins TRBV30 to TRBJ1-2, with a weak D call TRBD1 (6 bases). Per germline, CDR1 GTSNPN and CDR2 SVGIG (reference sequence). The length of the CDR3 is 15 residues. V was clipped by 3 bases and J by 5 bases, with 19 bases between them. The CDR3 nucleotides are TGTGCCTGGAGCTCCGGACAGCCGCTTTTGTATGGCTACACCTTC. Its protein is CAWSSGQPLLYGYTF.

This clone showed up just a few times. The rearrangement joins TRBV7-2 to TRBJ1-1; unclear D gene. CDR1 and CDR2 from the germline V gene are SGHTA and FQGNSA. The V and J ends lost 7 bases and 10 bases respectively, with 13 bases between them. The CDR3 extends over 11 amino acids. In nucleotides, the CDR3 is TGTGCCAGCACCCTCGGGGTGCTAGCTTTCTTT. Protein: CASTLGVLAFF. Variable domain in full (rest from reference TRBV7-2 and TRBJ1-1): GAGVSQSPSNKVTEKGKDVELRCDPISGHTALYWYRQSLGQGLEFLIYFQGNSAPDKSGLPSDRFSAERTGGSVSTLTIQRTQQEDSAVYLCASTLGVLAFFGQGTRLTVV.

V and J are TRBV2 and TRBJ2-1, with 7 nucleotides matching TRBD2. V lost 7 bases to trimming and J lost 9 bases; unmatched junction nucleotides: 9. Germline loops: CDR1 SNHLY, CDR2 FYNNEI. There are 13 residues in the CDR3. The CDR3 sequence: CASIRGSSREQFF. Here the CDR3 DNA reads TGTGCCAGCATACGCGGGAGTAGTCGTGAGCAGTTCTTC.

The chain employs TRBV11-3 and TRBJ1-3, with D tentatively TRBD1 (5 bases). The CDR3 is 15 residues long. Germline V CDR1 and CDR2: SGHNT, YENEEA. Trimming removed 5 bases at V and 4 bases at J, with 15 bases between. The CDR3: CASSPRGSKGNTIYF. Written as DNA, the CDR3 is TGTGCCAGCAGCCCCCGGGGGTCGAAAGGAAACACCATATATTTT.

V is TRBV10-3 and J is TRBJ2-1; 14 positions match TRBD2. With 4 bases clipped from V and 3 bases from J, the junction kept 2 bases outside the gene matches. Germline values: CDR1 ENHRY, CDR2 SYGVKD. The CDR3 is 16 amino acids. Written as DNA, the CDR3 is TGTGCCATCAGTGGGACTAGCGGGAGGAACTACAATGAGCAGTTCTTC. Its translation is CAISGTSGRNYNEQFF.

The chain couples TRBV2 to TRBJ1-4; tentatively, D is TRBD1 (5 bases). Trimming took off 2 bases at V and 4 bases at J, with 20 bases between the two ends. The germline V gene has CDR1 SNHLY and CDR2 FYNNEI. This CDR3 spans 18 amino acids. The CDR3, as DNA: TGTGCCAGCAGTGAAACGACCCCCGACAGCCCAGTTAATGAAAAACTGTTTTTT. Residues: CASSETTPDSPVNEKLFF.

With regard to this clone: Distinct nucleotide sequences in the sample also encode this CDR3. The J gene is TRBJ1-1, the V gene TRBV18, with D uncertain. The CDR3 runs to 13 residues. Germline V gives CDR1 KGHSH, CDR2 LQKENI. Trimming cost V 3 bases and J 2 bases, with 7 bases left between them. CDR3 loop: CASSPVPNTEAFF. The CDR3 DNA reads TGTGCCAGCTCACCGGTCCCTAACACTGAAGCTTTCTTT.

The chain employs TRBV19 and TRBJ1-3; maybe TRBD1 (5 bases). The CDR3 consists of 13 residues. The V gene's germline CDR1 is LNHDA and CDR2 SQIVND (reference sequence). Between the trimmed V and J ends, which lost 8 bases and 0 bases, there was a span of 8 bases. Here the CDR3 DNA reads TGTGCCAGTGACGGGGCCTCTGGAAACACCATATATTTT. The encoded protein is CASDGASGNTIYF.

The V and J genes are TRBV18 and TRBJ1-1, with a tentative D call TRBD1 (6 bases). The CDR3 spans 14 residues. V was clipped by 3 bases and J by 5 bases, with 13 bases between them. From germline, CDR1 is KGHSH and CDR2 LQKENI. CDR3 sequence: CASSPSVGATEAFF. In DNA, the CDR3 is TGTGCCAGCTCACCCAGCGTGGGGGCAACTGAAGCTTTCTTT.

The chain recombines TRBV5-1 with TRBJ2-3; TRBD2 matches 12 bases. There are 19 residues in the CDR3. Germline lookup yields CDR1 SGHRS and CDR2 YFSETQ. V gave up 4 bases and J gave up 4 bases; unmatched junction bases: 16. CDR3 sequence: CASSIQTSGGPENPDTQYF. CDR3 sequence (DNA): TGCGCCAGCAGCATACAGACTAGCGGGGGCCCGGAGAACCCAGATACGCAGTATTTT. Full variable domain (outside the CDR3, taken from reference TRBV5-1 and TRBJ2-3): KAGVTQTPRYLIKTRGQQVTLSCSPISGHRSVSWYQQTPGQGLQFLFEYFSETQRNKGNFPGRFSGRQFSNSRSEMNVSTLELGDSALYLCASSIQTSGGPENPDTQYFGPGTRLTVL.

This chain connects TRBV4-3 to TRBJ1-2, with D perhaps matching TRBD1 (5 bases). Deletions cut 7 bases from V and 0 bases from J, with 15 bases between. This CDR3 comprises 15 residues. Looked up from germline, CDR1 is LGHNA and CDR2 is YSLEER. The DNA for the CDR3 is TGCGCCAGCAACCAGCGGTCACAGGCTAACTATGGCTACACCTTC. This sequence encodes CASNQRSQANYGYTF.

The chain couples TRBV12-5 to TRBJ2-2; no clear D gene. The CDR3 consists of 12 residues. The V gene's germline CDR1 is LGHNT and CDR2 FRNRAP. Trimming took 4 bases from V and 5 from J, leaving 5 bases between them. CDR3 sequence (DNA): TGTGCTAGTGGTTCCGTAACCGGGGAGCTGTTTTTT. It specifies CASGSVTGELFF. Full variable domain (outside the CDR3, taken from reference TRBV12-5 and TRBJ2-2): DARVTQTPRHKVTEMGQEVTMRCQPILGHNTVFWYRQTMMQGLELLAYFRNRAPLDDSGMPKDRFSAEMPDATLATLKIQPSEPRDSAVYFCASGSVTGELFFGEGSRLTVL.

This sequence joins TRBV6-1 and TRBJ1-2; 7 nucleotides agree with TRBD1. CDR1 is MNHNS and CDR2 is SASEGT in the germline V gene. With V trimmed by 7 bases and J by 4 bases, 12 bases remained unmatched. The CDR3 has 15 amino acids. The CDR3 region has the DNA TGTGCCAGCATCCCCAGGGGGGACACCTTCTATGGCTACACCTTC. This sequence encodes CASIPRGDTFYGYTF.